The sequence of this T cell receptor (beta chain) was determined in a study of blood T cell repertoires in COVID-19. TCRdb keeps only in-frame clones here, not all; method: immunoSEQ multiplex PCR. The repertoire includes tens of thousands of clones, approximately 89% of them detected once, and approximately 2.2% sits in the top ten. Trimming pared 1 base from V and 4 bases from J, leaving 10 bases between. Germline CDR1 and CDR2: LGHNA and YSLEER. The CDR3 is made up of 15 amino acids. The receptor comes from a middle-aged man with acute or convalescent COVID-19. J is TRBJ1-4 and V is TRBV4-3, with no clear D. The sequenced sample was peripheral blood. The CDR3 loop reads CASSQVSAINEKLFF. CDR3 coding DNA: TGCGCCAGCAGCCAAGTTAGCGCCATTAATGAAAAACTGTTTTTT.